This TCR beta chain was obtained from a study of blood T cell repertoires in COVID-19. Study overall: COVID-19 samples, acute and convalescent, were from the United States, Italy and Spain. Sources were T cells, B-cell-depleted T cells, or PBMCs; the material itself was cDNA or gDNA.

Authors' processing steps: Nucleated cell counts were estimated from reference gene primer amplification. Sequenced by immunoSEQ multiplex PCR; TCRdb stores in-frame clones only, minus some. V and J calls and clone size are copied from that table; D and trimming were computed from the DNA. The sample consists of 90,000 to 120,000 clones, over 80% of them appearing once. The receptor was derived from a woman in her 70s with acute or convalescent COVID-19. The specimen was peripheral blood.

CDR3 region: CASKNRVHTEAFF. CDR3 DNA sequence: TGTGCCAGCAAGAACAGGGTTCACACTGAAGCTTTCTTT. V and J are TRBV6-5 and TRBJ1-1, with D possibly TRBD1 on 6 matching bases. Germline lookup yields CDR1 MNHEY and CDR2 SVGAGI. Trimming stripped 7 bases from V and 3 bases from J, with 12 bases between. This CDR3 has 13 amino acids.